The clone carrying this T cell receptor beta chain was found many times. The antigen is not known. A single base separates this from a much larger clone, so it may be a read error. These data are taken from a study of esophageal squamous cell carcinoma under preoperative chemotherapy. Across the whole study: Both tumor-infiltrating lymphocytes and peripheral blood T cells had their TCR repertoires profiled.

Time point described: before preoperative PTX-NDP chemotherapy. Preoperative chemotherapy with paclitaxel-nedaplatin was given to patients before surgery. Via MiXCR, TCRdb re-called the PCR reads, giving one row per CDR3 protein. The sample lists roughly 16,000 distinct CDR3 sequences, under 55% occurring once. General study findings and limits: After treatment, tumor-infiltrating lymphocytes seemed to come partly from incoming peripheral T cells, not only local changes. Peripheral T cells showed a significant TCR diversity increase after chemotherapy, unlike tumor-infiltrating lymphocytes.

The ends lost 1 base at V and 10 bases at J; junction bases unmatched: 15. This CDR3 is built from 17 residues. Germline CDR1 SGHNT, CDR2 YYREEE (reference sequence). The TCR sequence derives from a human donor with esophageal squamous cell carcinoma. The donor label of this sample is uncertain. This sequence joins TRBV5-4 and TRBJ2-1, with 9 bases that match TRBD2. Sampling took place from a patient given preoperative chemotherapy. The CDR3 sequence is CASSLYYGREGIYEQFF. The CDR3 DNA reads TGTGCCAGCAGCTTGTACTACGGGCGGGAGGGGATTTACGAGCAGTTCTTC.